This TCR beta chain derives from a study of human T cells and chemical hapten exposure. Authors' data handling: A typical sample had roughly 96,000 TCRs, with about 23,224 to 690,600 overall. TCRdb re-called the RACE reads with MiXCR, one entry per CDR3 protein. The V and J calls, along with clone size, are taken from TCRdb and not from the paper's own processing. The data hold around 120,000 distinct CDR3 sequences, with about 13% observed a single time. Per the germline V gene, CDR1 is LGHDT and CDR2 is YNNKEL (reference sequence). The CDR3 is 13 residues long. In regard to this clonotype: Antigen specificity is unknown. The germline gene is not matched at one end of the junction; a read error may be the cause.

Time point: pre-sensitization, week 0. Described treatment: therapeutic diphenylcyclopropenone sensitization with weekly scalp DPC. Samples of blood were obtained prior to the application of each patch test. Findings and limits, study-wide: There was alopecia in the donors, so their immune response may differ from that of healthy people.

This sequence was found in a woman aged 18-30 years with alopecia areata. Some clones in this sample may be carry-over from other donors' samples. The source was whole blood, collected in connection with sensitization to the hapten diphenylcyclopropenone (DPC). The J gene is TRBJ1-1, the V gene TRBV3-1, with unresolved D. The CDR3 coding sequence is TGTGCCAGCAGCCTCACCCGGAACACTGATGCTTTCTTT. This gives the protein CASSLTRNTDAFF.